This T cell receptor (beta chain) derives from a study of regulatory T cells in long-lasting Graves disease. The CDR3 consists of 16 residues. The ends were cut back, 5 bases at V and 4 bases at J, with 15 bases in the middle. Germline V gene sequence: CDR1 MNHNS, CDR2 SASEGT. Study results and limitations: Patients with persistent disease showed a bias toward TRBV28, TRBJ1-2 and TRBJ2-5.

Specified time point: persistent/refractory GD, antithyroid drugs over 5 years with positive TRAb. TCR sequences were obtained from RNA taken from PBMCs. Patients came from an endocrinology department in Xi'an, China. This clonotype was seen more than once but under ten times. Antigen: not known. Arm-PCR of CDR3 regions with iRepertoire HTBI primers generated TCR beta libraries. TCRdb redid the calling of the multiplex PCR reads with MiXCR, one entry per CDR3 protein. Of 600,000 to 850,000 distinct CDR3 sequences listed, approximately 29% were seen once; the top ten hold 40% to 55%. The chain carries TRBV6-1 and TRBJ1-6, with D uncertain. The TCR sequence derives from a female donor with Graves disease. This material consisted of peripheral blood mononuclear cells (PBMCs), taken when the disease was refractory, from a patient treated with antithyroid drugs. CDR3 protein: CASSPRSGGYNSPLHF. CDR3 DNA sequence: TGTGCCAGCAGTCCGAGGTCGGGAGGATATAATTCACCCCTCCACTTT.